These 15 T cell receptor beta chains originate from one sample sequenced in a study of T cells in localized non-small cell lung cancer. Measured with immunoSEQ multiplex PCR; TCRdb has only the in-frame clones, and not every one. The data show approximately 52,000 clones, about nine tenths seen once. Source: peripheral blood, taken before any cancer treatment. The receptors here all came from a male donor aged 60 or over with stage III squamous cell lung carcinoma.

The chain links TRBV7-9 to TRBJ2-7; 11 positions agree with TRBD2. The CDR3 spans 14 residues. V was clipped by 4 bases and J by 11 bases; unmatched bases: 10. Germline CDR1 is SEHNR and CDR2 is FQNEAQ (reference sequence). The CDR3 nucleotides are TGTGCCAGCAGCTACGGGACTAGCGGCCCTAATGAGTACTTC. This translates into CASSYGTSGPNEYF.

J is TRBJ2-5 and V is TRBV19; 10 bases match TRBD1. V lost 4 bases, J lost 4 bases, and 6 bases stayed unmatched. Germline V gene lookup returns CDR1 LNHDA and CDR2 SQIVND (reference sequence). This CDR3 spans 15 amino acids. The CDR3 nucleotides are TGTGCCAGTAGTACGCCGGGACAGGGGTTAGAGACCCAGTACTTC. Amino acids: CASSTPGQGLETQYF.

The J gene is TRBJ2-1, the V gene TRBV6-5; D possibly corresponds to TRBD2 (6 bases). Germline values: CDR1 MNHEY, CDR2 SVGAGI. This CDR3 comprises 15 residues. V was cut by 6 bases and J by 9 bases, with 21 bases left in between. CDR3 loop: CASSRDPGLGTEQFF. As DNA, the CDR3 is TGTGCCAGCAGCCGCGACCCGGGACTTGGTACTGAGCAGTTCTTC.

DNA for the CDR3: TGTGCCAGCAGCCGAGGGGGGGAGGATACGCAGTATTTT. It yields the protein CASSRGGEDTQYF. J is TRBJ2-3 and V is TRBV25-1; TRBD2 might be the D (7 bases). CDR1 is MGHDK, CDR2 SYGVNS, per germline. This CDR3 has 13 amino acids. Trimming took 6 bases from V and 6 from J, leaving 13 bases between them.

The chain carries TRBV11-2 and TRBJ2-5; the D is unclear. With 2 bases removed from V and 2 bases from J, the gap between germline ends came to 12 bases. Germline V gene sequence: CDR1 SGHAT, CDR2 FQNNGV. The CDR3 has 15 residues. CDR3 protein: CASSLSEASQETQYF. CDR3 DNA: TGTGCCAGCAGCTTAAGCGAAGCGAGTCAAGAGACCCAGTACTTC.

This clone was detected a few times. V gene TRBV4-1 combines with J gene TRBJ2-4; D is ambiguous. V shed 0 bases and J shed 7 bases, with 16 bases lying between them. The CDR3 is made up of 16 amino acids. Germline assignment: CDR1 MGHRA and CDR2 YSYEKL. CDR3 in DNA: TGCGCCAGCAGCCAAGACCCGGGTGACGGGCGGAACATTCAGTACTTC. This sequence encodes CASSQDPGDGRNIQYF.

The chain carries TRBV6-5 and TRBJ2-5; D possibly uses TRBD1 or TRBD2 (5 bases each). The ends were cut back, 6 bases at V and 7 bases at J, with 15 bases in the middle. The CDR3 runs to 13 residues. CDR1 is MNHEY and CDR2 is SVGAGI in the germline V gene. As DNA, the CDR3 is TGTGCCAGCAGCGGGACGGAAAGGGGGACCCAGTACTTC. It specifies CASSGTERGTQYF.

The chain is built from TRBV7-6 and TRBJ2-7; D is unclear. V shed 5 bases and J shed 1 base, with 15 bases lying between them. The V gene's germline CDR1 is SGHVS and CDR2 FNYEAQ. The CDR3 has 15 residues. CDR3 protein: CASSPSQVLSYEQYF. As DNA, the CDR3 is TGTGCCAGCAGCCCTTCCCAGGTGCTTTCCTACGAGCAGTACTTC.

The CDR3 sequence: CASSSQRGYTF. The CDR3 bases are TGTGCCAGCAGCTCTCAAAGGGGCTACACCTTC. J is TRBJ1-2 and V is TRBV7-9; D is undetermined. Germline V gene data show CDR1 as SEHNR and CDR2 as FQNEAQ (reference sequence). V dropped 4 bases and J dropped 8 bases, with 8 bases sitting between them. This CDR3 comprises 11 residues.

The chain couples TRBV5-4 to TRBJ2-1; 11 bases align to TRBD2. V lost 2 bases to trimming and J lost 9 bases; unmatched junction nucleotides: 13. This CDR3 is built from 17 residues. In germline, CDR1 is SGHNT, CDR2 YYREEE (reference sequence). DNA for the CDR3: TGTGCCAGCAGCTTCAGACTAGCGGGGTCAGGTTTGGGTGAGCAGTTCTTC. It yields the protein CASSFRLAGSGLGEQFF.

The chain combines TRBV5-1 with TRBJ1-3; 7 bases are a match to TRBD1. The CDR3 spans 15 residues. Per germline, CDR1 SGHRS and CDR2 YFSETQ. J lost 4 bases, V lost 3 bases, and 7 bases had no gene match. For the CDR3, the DNA is TGCGCCAGCAGCTCCTCTACAGGGGCCGGAAACACCATATATTTT. The encoded protein is CASSSSTGAGNTIYF.

The chain combines TRBV5-1 with TRBJ1-2, with D possibly TRBD1 on 5 matching bases. This CDR3 has 15 amino acids. V was pared by 0 bases and J by 8 bases, with 17 bases between. Germline assignment: CDR1 SGHRS and CDR2 YFSETQ. The CDR3 loop reads CASSLGGDSQEGYTF. DNA for the CDR3: TGCGCCAGCAGCTTGGGAGGGGACTCCCAGGAGGGCTACACCTTC.

V gene TRBV6-5 combines with J gene TRBJ2-7; perhaps D is TRBD1 or TRBD2 (7 bases each). This CDR3 is 15 amino acids long. Trimming shortened V by 0 bases and J by 4 bases, and 13 bases separated the two germline ends. CDR1 and CDR2 (germline): MNHEY, SVGAGI. This CDR3 is CASSYSLQGGYEQYF. CDR3 DNA: TGTGCCAGCAGTTACTCGTTGCAGGGGGGGTACGAGCAGTACTTC.

This clone has only one observation. The chain combines TRBV19 with TRBJ2-4, with a possible D match to TRBD1 (6 bases). Looked up from germline, CDR1 is LNHDA and CDR2 is SQIVND (reference sequence). V lost 4 bases and J 9 bases, leaving 13 bases between the germline ends. This CDR3 spans 13 amino acids. Written as DNA, the CDR3 is TGTGCCAGTAGTACAGGGGCATTCGGCATTCAGTACTTC. Residues: CASSTGAFGIQYF.

The chain has TRBV2 and TRBJ1-5; D perhaps matches TRBD1 (5 bases). CDR1 SNHLY and CDR2 FYNNEI come from the germline V gene. The CDR3 spans 13 residues. V lost 8 bases, J lost 11 bases, and 19 bases lay in between. The CDR3 DNA reads as TGTGCCAGCGATACACAGGACCGTGGGACCCAGCATTTT. Its translation is CASDTQDRGTQHF.